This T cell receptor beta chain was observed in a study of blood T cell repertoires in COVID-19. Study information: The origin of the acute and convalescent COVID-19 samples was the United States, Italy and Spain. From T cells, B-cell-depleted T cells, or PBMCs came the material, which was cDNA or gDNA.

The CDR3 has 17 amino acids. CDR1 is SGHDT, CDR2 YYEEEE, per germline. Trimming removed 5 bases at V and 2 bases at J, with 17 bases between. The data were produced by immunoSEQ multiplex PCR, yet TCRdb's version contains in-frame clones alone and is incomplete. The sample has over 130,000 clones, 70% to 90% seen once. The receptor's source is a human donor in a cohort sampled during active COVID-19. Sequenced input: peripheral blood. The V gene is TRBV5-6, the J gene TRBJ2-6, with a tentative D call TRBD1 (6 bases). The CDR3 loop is CASSIQGPHTGANVLTF. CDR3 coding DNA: TGTGCCAGCAGTATACAGGGCCCCCATACTGGGGCCAACGTCCTGACTTTC.